This TCR beta chain was sequenced in a study of blood T cell repertoires in COVID-19. Whole-study context: Material from acute and convalescent COVID-19 was sourced from the United States, Italy and Spain. Nucleic acid was either cDNA or gDNA, and it came from T cells, B-cell-depleted T cells, or PBMCs.

V gave up 2 bases and J gave up 1 base, with 11 bases separating them. Germline CDR1 is MNHEY and CDR2 is SVGEGT. The length of the CDR3 is 15 residues. As handled by the study authors: Quantification of nucleated cells was approximated via reference gene primer amplification. Sequencing was performed with immunoSEQ multiplex PCR; in TCRdb, only in-frame clones are kept and a portion is missing. V, J and clone size were drawn from that table, and D and trimming were deduced from the DNA. The repertoire holds hundreds of thousands of clones, with about 85% as singletons. This sequence joins TRBV6-2 or TRBV6-3 and TRBJ1-2; D not certain. The sequence was collected from a woman in her late teens or twenties who had recovered from COVID-19. Material: peripheral blood. CDR3: CASSYPTRGNYGYTF. In DNA form, the CDR3 reads TGTGCCAGCAGTTACCCCACTCGGGGTAACTATGGCTACACCTTC.